This is a list of T cell receptor beta chains from one sample in a study of shared clonotypes between healthy human individuals. The data were produced by immunoSEQ multiplex PCR, yet TCRdb's version contains in-frame clones alone and is incomplete. Of some 900,000 clones in the sample, approximately 80% are singletons; the top ten hold approximately 1.5%. What was sequenced was memory CD4+ T cells sorted from blood. The receptors were gathered from a man between 18 and 35 years old in good health. The CDR3 runs from the conserved cysteine through the conserved F or W. A D gene is named only where the DNA matches it firmly. Where a row states a size, it is once, few, many or the class of an expanded clone; other rows omit it.

D	V	size	J	DNA	CDR3
.	TRBV19	.	TRBJ1-1	TGTGCCAGTAACTGGGCGTTCAACACTGAAGCTTTCTTT	CASNWAFNTEAFF
.	TRBV11-2	.	TRBJ1-1	TGTGCCAGCAGCCGTCTTCGCAGGGCTATCACTGAAGCTTTCTTT	CASSRLRRAITEAFF
.	TRBV6-5	.	TRBJ1-1	TGTGCCAGCAGTAGGGGAGTAAACACTGAAGCTTTCTTT	CASSRGVNTEAFF
TRBD1	TRBV5-4	.	TRBJ1-3	TGTGCCAGCAGCCTCCGGACAGGGCCCTCTGGAAACACCATATATTTT	CASSLRTGPSGNTIYF
TRBD1	TRBV7-6	.	TRBJ2-7	TGTGCCAGCAGCTTACTACCCGGGACAGGGGGAAACTACGAGCAGTACTTC	CASSLLPGTGGNYEQYF
.	TRBV11-2	.	TRBJ2-5	TGTGCCAGCAGCCTCGGTGGAGGAAGCGCGCAGCAAGAGACCCAGTACTTC	CASSLGGGSAQQETQYF
.	TRBV27	.	TRBJ1-5	TGTGCCAGCAGTCGATTTAGCAATCAGCCCCAGCATTTT	CASSRFSNQPQHF
.	TRBV30	once	TRBJ1-2	TGTGCCTGGAGTGTACAAGGGCAGACTAACTATGGCTACACCTTC	CAWSVQGQTNYGYTF
.	TRBV2	.	TRBJ1-2	TGTGCCAGCAGTGATGACGGCTATGGCTACACCTTC	CASSDDGYGYTF
TRBD1	TRBV19	.	TRBJ1-5	TGTGCCAGTAGTGCTGGGGACAGGGGGCCCAATCAGCCCCAGCATTTT	CASSAGDRGPNQPQHF
TRBD1	TRBV2	.	TRBJ1-2	TGTGCCAGCAGTGCACAGGGGAACTATGGCTACACCTTC	CASSAQGNYGYTF
.	TRBV15	.	TRBJ1-4	TGTGCCACCAGCAGAGTGGTAGGGAATGAAAAACTGTTTTTT	CATSRVVGNEKLFF
.	TRBV2	.	TRBJ1-6	TGTGCCAGCTCCGCCTCCGGTAATTCACCCCTCCACTTT	CASSASGNSPLHF
.	TRBV7-8	.	TRBJ1-5	TGTGCCAGCAGCTTTACAGTGGGCCTTAGCAATCAGCCCCAGCATTTT	CASSFTVGLSNQPQHF